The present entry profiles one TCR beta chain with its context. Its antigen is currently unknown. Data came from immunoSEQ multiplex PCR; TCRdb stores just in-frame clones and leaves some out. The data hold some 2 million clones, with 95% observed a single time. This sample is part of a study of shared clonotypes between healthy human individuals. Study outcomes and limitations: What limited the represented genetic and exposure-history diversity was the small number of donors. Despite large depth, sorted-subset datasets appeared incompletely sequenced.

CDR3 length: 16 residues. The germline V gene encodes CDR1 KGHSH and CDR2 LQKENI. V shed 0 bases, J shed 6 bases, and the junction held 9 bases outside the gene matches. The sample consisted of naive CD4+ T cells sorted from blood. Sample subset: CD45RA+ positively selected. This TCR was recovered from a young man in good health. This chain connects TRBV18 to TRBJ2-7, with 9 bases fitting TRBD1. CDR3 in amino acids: CASSPPTGGGGGEQYF. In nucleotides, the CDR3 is TGTGCCAGCTCACCACCGACAGGGGGGGGAGGAGGCGAGCAGTACTTC. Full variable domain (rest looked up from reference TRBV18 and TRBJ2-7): NAGVMQNPRHLVRRRGQEARLRCSPMKGHSHVYWYRQLPEEGLKFMVYLQKENIIDESGMPKERFSAEFPKEGPSILRIQQVVRGDSAAYFCASSPPTGGGGGEQYFGPGTRLTVT.